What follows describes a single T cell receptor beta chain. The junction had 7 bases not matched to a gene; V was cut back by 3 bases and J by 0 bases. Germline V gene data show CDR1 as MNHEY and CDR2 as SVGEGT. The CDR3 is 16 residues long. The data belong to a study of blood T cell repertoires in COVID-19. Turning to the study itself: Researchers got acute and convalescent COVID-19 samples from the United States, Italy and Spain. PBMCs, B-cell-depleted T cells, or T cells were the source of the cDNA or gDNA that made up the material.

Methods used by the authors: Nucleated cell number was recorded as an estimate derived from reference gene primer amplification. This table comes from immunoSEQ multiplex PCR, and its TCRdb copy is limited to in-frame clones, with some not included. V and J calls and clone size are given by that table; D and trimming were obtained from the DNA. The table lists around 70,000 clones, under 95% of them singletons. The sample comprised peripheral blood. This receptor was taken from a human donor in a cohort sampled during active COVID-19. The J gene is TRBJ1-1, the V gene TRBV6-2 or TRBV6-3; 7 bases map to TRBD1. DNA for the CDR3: TGTGCCAGCAGTTATTGGGGACAGCACATGAACACTGAAGCTTTCTTT. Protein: CASSYWGQHMNTEAFF.